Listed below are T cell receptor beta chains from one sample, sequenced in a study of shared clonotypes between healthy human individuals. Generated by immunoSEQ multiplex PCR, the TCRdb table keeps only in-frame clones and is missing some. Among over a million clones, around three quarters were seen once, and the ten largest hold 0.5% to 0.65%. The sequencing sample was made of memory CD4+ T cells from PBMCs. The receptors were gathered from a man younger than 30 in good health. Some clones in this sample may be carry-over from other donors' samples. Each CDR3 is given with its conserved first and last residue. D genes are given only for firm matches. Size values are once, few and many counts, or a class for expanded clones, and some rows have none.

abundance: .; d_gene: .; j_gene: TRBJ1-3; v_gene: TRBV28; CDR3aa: CASSGSSGNTIYF; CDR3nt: TGTGCCAGCAGCGGGAGCTCTGGAAACACCATATATTTT
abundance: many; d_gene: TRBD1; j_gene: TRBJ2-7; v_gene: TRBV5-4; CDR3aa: CASSRTGGDREQYF; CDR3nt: TGTGCCAGCAGCAGGACAGGGGGTGACAGGGAGCAGTACTTC
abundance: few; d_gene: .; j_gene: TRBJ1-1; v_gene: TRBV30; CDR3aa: CAGIQRRNTEAFF; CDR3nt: TGTGCCGGAATACAGAGAAGGAACACTGAAGCTTTCTTT
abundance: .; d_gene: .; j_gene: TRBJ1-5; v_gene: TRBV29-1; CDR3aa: CSVSAGWGQPQHF; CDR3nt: TGCAGCGTGAGCGCGGGCTGGGGTCAGCCCCAGCATTTT
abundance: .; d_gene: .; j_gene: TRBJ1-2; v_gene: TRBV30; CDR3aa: CATGQGLRDGYTF; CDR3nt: TGTGCCACCGGCCAGGGGTTGAGGGATGGCTACACCTTC
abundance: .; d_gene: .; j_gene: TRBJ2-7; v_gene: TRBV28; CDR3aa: CASTQTSSGEQYF; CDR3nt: TGTGCCAGCACCCAGACTAGTTCGGGTGAGCAGTACTTC
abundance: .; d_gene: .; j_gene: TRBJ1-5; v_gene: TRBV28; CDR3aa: CASSFSNQPQHF; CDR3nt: TGTGCCAGCAGTTTCTCTAATCAGCCCCAGCATTTT
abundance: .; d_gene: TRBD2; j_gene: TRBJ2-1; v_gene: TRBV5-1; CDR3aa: CASRPTSGRANEQFF; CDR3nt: TGCGCCAGCAGACCGACTAGCGGGAGGGCGAATGAGCAGTTCTTC
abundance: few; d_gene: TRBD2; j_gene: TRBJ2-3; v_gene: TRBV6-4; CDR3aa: CASSPGTSGSTDTQYF; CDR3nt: TGTGCCAGCAGCCCCGGGACTAGCGGGAGCACAGATACGCAGTATTTT
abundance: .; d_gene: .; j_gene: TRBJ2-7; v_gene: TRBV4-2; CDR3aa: CASSEEPTGPLIYEQYF; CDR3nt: TGTGCCAGCAGCGAAGAGCCCACGGGACCCCTAATTTACGAGCAGTACTTC
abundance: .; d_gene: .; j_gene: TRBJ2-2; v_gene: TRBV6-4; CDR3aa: CASRPLTNTGELFF; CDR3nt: TGTGCCAGCAGGCCCCTAACGAACACCGGGGAGCTGTTTTTT
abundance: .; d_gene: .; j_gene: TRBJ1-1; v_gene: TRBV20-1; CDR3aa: CSAFGRRAFF; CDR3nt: TGCAGTGCTTTCGGTAGGAGAGCTTTCTTT
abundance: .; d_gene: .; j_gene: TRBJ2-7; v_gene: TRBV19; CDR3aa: CASSRTSTYEQYF; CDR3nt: TGTGCCAGTAGTCGAACTTCAACCTACGAGCAGTACTTC
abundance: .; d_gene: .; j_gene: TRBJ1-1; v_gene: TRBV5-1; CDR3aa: CASSFRTEGTEAFF; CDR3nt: TGCGCCAGCAGCTTCCGGACGGAAGGCACTGAAGCTTTCTTT
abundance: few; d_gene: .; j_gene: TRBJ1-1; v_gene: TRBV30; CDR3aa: CAWSVRVTNTEAFF; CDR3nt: TGTGCCTGGAGTGTCAGGGTCACGAACACTGAAGCTTTCTTT
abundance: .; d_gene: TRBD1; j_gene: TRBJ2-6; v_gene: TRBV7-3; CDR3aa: CASSRQGYGANVLTF; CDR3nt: TGTGCCAGCAGCCGACAGGGGTATGGGGCCAACGTCCTGACTTTC
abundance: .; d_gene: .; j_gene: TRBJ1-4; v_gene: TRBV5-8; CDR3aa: CASSLGWGTSLEKLFF; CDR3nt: TGTGCCAGCAGCTTGGGATGGGGCACCAGTTTAGAAAAACTGTTTTTT
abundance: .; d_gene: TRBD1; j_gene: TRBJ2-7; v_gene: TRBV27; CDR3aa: CASSFHGGTVTYEQYF; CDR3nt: TGTGCCAGCAGTTTCCACGGTGGGACAGTTACCTACGAGCAGTACTTC
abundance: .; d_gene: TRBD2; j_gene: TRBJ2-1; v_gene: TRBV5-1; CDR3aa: CASSLETSGGEFF; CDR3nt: TGCGCCAGCAGCTTGGAAACTAGCGGAGGGGAGTTCTTC
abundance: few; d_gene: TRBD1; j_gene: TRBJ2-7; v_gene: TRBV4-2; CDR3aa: CASSQLPGTGSDEQYF; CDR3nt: TGTGCCAGCAGCCAGCTCCCGGGGACAGGCTCCGACGAGCAGTACTTC
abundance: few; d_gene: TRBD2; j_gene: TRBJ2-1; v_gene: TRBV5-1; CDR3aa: CASSSRQLADYNEQFF; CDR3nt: TGCGCCAGCAGCTCCCGCCAGCTAGCGGACTACAATGAGCAGTTCTTC
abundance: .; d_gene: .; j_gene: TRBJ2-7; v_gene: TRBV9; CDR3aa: CASSPDPFPREQYF; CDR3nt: TGTGCCAGCAGCCCTGATCCCTTCCCCCGCGAGCAGTACTTC